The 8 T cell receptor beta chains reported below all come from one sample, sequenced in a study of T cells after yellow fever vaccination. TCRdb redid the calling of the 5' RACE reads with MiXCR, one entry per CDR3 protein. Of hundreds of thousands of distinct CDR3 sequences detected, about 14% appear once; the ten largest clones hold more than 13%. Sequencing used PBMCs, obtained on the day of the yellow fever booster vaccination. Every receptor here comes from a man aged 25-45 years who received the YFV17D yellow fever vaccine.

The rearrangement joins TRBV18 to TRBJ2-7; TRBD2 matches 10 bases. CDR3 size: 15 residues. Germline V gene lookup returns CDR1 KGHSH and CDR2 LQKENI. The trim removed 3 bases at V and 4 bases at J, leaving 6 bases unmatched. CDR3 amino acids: CASSPREAGGYEQYF. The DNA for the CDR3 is TGTGCCAGCTCACCTCGGGAAGCGGGAGGGTACGAGCAGTACTTC.

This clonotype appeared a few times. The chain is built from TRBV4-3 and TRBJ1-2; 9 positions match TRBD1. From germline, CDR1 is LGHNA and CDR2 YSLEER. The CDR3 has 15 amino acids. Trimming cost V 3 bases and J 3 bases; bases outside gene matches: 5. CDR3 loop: CASSQQGQGYYGYTF. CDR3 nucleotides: TGCGCCAGCAGCCAGCAGGGACAGGGATACTATGGCTACACCTTC.

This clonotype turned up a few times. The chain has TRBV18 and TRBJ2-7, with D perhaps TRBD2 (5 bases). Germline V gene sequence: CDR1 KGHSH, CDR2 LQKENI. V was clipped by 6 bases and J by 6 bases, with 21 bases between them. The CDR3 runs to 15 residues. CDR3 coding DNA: TGTGCCAGCTCCGAGTTTCTGGACGGGATCAGCGAGCAGTACTTC. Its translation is CASSEFLDGISEQYF.

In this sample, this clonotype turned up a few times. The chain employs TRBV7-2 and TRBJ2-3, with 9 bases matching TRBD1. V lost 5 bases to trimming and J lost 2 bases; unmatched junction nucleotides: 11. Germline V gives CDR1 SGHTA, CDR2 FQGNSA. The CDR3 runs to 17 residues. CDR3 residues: CASSPNRGQFPTDTQYF. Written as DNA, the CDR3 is TGTGCCAGCAGCCCTAACAGGGGGCAGTTCCCCACAGATACGCAGTATTTT.

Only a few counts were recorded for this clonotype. CDR3 in amino acids: CSARVPGGTQYF. The CDR3 coding sequence is TGCAGTGCTAGAGTTCCCGGAGGGACCCAGTACTTC. The rearrangement uses TRBV20-1 and TRBJ2-5, with D possibly being TRBD2 (5 bases). This CDR3 is 12 amino acids long. Germline loops: CDR1 DFQATT, CDR2 SNEGSKA (reference sequence). Trimming shortened V by 1 base and J by 7 bases, and 10 bases separated the two germline ends.

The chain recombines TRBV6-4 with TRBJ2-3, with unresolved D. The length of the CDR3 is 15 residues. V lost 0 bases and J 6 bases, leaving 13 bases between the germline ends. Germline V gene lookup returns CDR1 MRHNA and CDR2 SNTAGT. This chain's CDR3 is CASSDSKRSSDTQYF. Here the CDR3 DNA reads TGTGCCAGCAGTGACTCGAAACGATCGTCCGATACGCAGTATTTT.

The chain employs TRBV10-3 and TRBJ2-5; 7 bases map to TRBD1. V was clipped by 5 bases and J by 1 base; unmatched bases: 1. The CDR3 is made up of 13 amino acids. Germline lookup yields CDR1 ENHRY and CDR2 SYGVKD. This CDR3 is CAISTGAQETQYF. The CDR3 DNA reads TGTGCCATCAGTACAGGGGCCCAAGAGACCCAGTACTTC.

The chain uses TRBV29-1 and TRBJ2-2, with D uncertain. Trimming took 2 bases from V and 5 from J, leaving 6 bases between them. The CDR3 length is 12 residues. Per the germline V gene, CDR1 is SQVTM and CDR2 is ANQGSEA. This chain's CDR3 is CSVEMGTGELFF. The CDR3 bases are TGCAGCGTTGAAATGGGAACCGGGGAGCTGTTTTTT.